This TCR beta chain is from a study of technical replicates of blood from several donors. Sequencing was performed with immunoSEQ multiplex PCR; in TCRdb, only in-frame clones are kept and a portion is missing. The data hold just over 70,000 clones, with around 96% observed a single time. The CDR3 totals 13 residues. Trimming cost V 5 bases and J 3 bases; bases outside gene matches: 7. From germline, CDR1 is GTSNPN and CDR2 SVGIG (reference sequence). The chain is built from TRBV30 and TRBJ2-7; 7 bases agree with TRBD1. The specimen sequenced was T cells isolated from PBMCs. The clonotype was recovered from a human donor in good health. Written as DNA, the CDR3 is TGTGCCTGGGAAGACAGGGTCCTCTACGAGCAGTACTTC. Its protein is CAWEDRVLYEQYF.